The entry below gives a single TCR beta chain sequence along with its context. Its antigen is still unknown. No clone much larger than this one lies a single base away; base qualities are absent. From V the trimming removes 8 bases and from J it removes 3 bases, while the gene matches leave 6 bases of the junction unaccounted for. The CDR3 runs 13 residues from the cysteine to the phenylalanine. Solely the CDR3 DNA is kept, with 39 bases framed from the first base. Graves' hyperthyroidism was defined as stable when no progression to ophthalmopathy occurred over 18 months of follow-up. Hyperthyroidism patients were newly diagnosed, with disease duration under 2 months, and aged 18 to 65 years. Patients with uncontrolled infections, other autoimmune diseases, pregnancy or lactation were excluded. Diagnoses were established on the basis of clinical symptoms, serum thyroxine and TRAb, thyroid ultrasound, and orbital computed tomography. PBMCs were separated from 7.5 to 10 ml of fresh peripheral blood using Ficoll-Paque density gradient centrifugation. Total RNA was extracted with Trizol reagent, and quality was checked on an Agilent 2100 Bioanalyzer.

The data originate from a study of T cells in Graves' hyperthyroidism and ophthalmopathy (dated by TCRdb to about 2019). The study in broad terms: Peripheral blood samples were taken at the time of initial diagnosis, prior to any treatment. For training and testing, the 100 or so patients in the discovery cohort were randomly divided in a 7:3 ratio. According to the paper, TCR Vbeta CDR3 sequencing was carried out on over 130 peripheral blood samples, which came from more than 40 ophthalmopathy, fewer than 80 hyperthyroidism and roughly 17 progressor patients. An independent validation cohort of fewer than 20 hyperthyroidism patients and approximately 16 patients who later progressed to ophthalmopathy tested prospective prediction of ophthalmopathy. After blood sampling, hyperthyroidism patients were treated with methimazole at a starting dose of 30 mg daily, and ophthalmopathy patients were treated with high-dose intravenous methylprednisolone. To identify distinguishing TCR V-J signatures, a discovery cohort of around 100 patients was used, comprising 40 to 45 with Graves' ophthalmopathy and roughly 60 with stable Graves' hyperthyroidism. The study also compared thyroid tissue and blood T-cell repertoires from five or six Graves' hyperthyroidism patients. What the study reported, not specific to this receptor: No statistical method was used to set the sample size in advance, and investigators knew the group allocation. Ophthalmopathy was separated from stable hyperthyroidism by a 13 V-J signature model, with around 90% sensitivity and just over 81% specificity obtained in cross-validation and 80%/75% obtained in testing. In validation, progression to ophthalmopathy was predicted by the model with roughly 69% sensitivity and 72.22% specificity, a median of about 6 months before onset. Most expanded thyroid clonotypes (frequency above 0.001) were also detected in blood, suggesting blood repertoires may reflect thyroid immune responses.

The TCR beta CDR3 regions were amplified from the RNA transcripts. The TCR CDR3 was subjected to a first round of RT-PCR using the HTBI primer set and the Qiagen OneStep RT-PCR kit. Libraries were constructed in a second round of multiplex PCR, after which size selection and purification were carried out. The libraries were sequenced on an Illumina HiSeq2000 using paired-end 100 bp reads. Per the authors' processing: SOAPnuke was used to process the raw data, throwing out any read that contained adapters or uncalled bases, had a mean Phred below 15, or lacked an exact constant-primer or identifier match. High-quality paired reads were merged with COPE v1.2.5, and unique nucleotide sequences were defined as clonotypes. MiTCR v1.1 was used to align the clonotypes against IMGT TRBV, TRBD and TRBJ reference segments. Only V-J combinations with frequency above 0.0001, covering 99.2% of repertoires, were analysed. A TCS score was defined as the ratio between F50 (clonal expansion) and ExV (chaos), using BLOSUM62-based TCRdist between CDR3 peptides within each V-J. Welch's t-statistics and random forest reduced fewer than 600 V-J features to roughly 13, which were used in a naive Bayes classifier (R e1071). The Morisita-Horn index was used to measure how similar the thyroid and blood repertoires were. TCRdb trimmed public reads at Q25 via fastp, called clones via MiXCR and kept in-frame beta chains. Every entry covers one CDR3 protein and lists the most common genes and DNA from its rows. None of the V and J calls come from the authors' own analysis; TCRdb made them. The sample table lists about 760,000 distinct CDR3 sequences, 35% of them with a count of one. The ten top clones hold around 29% of the sample.

The sample was blood. The chain uses TRBV12-3 or TRBV12-4 and TRBJ1-2; TRBD1 lines up with 7 middle nucleotides. The sequence was collected from a woman aged 40 to 50 with Graves' hyperthyroidism. The nucleotide sequence reads TGTGCCAGCGGTACCGGACAGGACTATGGCTACACCTTC. Translated, it reads CASGTGQDYGYTF.